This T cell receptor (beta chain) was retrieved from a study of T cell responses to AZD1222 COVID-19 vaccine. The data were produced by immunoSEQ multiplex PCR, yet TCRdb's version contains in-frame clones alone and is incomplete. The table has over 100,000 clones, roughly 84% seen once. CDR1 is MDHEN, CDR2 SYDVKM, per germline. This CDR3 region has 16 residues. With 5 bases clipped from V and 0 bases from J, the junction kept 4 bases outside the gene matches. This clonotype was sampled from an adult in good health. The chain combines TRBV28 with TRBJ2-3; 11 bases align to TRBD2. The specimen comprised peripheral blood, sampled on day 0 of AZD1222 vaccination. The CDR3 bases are TGTGCCAGCAGTCCGACTAGCGGGGAAAGCACAGATACGCAGTATTTT. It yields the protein CASSPTSGESTDTQYF.